One and the same sample provided the 3 T cell receptor beta chains below, sequenced in a study of T cells in localized non-small cell lung cancer (dated by TCRdb to about 2020). The method behind the library was the immunoSEQ multiplex PCR assay. The source is immuneACCESS, and TCRdb retained only in-frame sequences with V and J called. Part of the clones is not carried over; for the studies checked, unresolved V genes explain less than half of this, and the remainder is unexplained. The sample table holds 70,000 to 100,000 clones, of which just over 90% were seen once. The ten biggest clones cover about 4% of the sample. The specimen was PBMCs, collected before any cancer treatment. These receptors all stem from a woman aged 40 to 75 with stage II squamous cell lung carcinoma.

The genes are TRBV2 and TRBJ2-3, with TRBD2 identical over 15 bases. Germline CDR1 and CDR2: SNHLY and FYNNEI. With 6 bases clipped from V and 4 bases from J, the junction kept 2 bases outside the gene matches. The CDR3 totals 15 residues. CDR3: CASSGLAGGPDTQYF. In nucleotides, the CDR3 is TGTGCCAGCAGCGGACTAGCGGGAGGGCCAGATACGCAGTATTTT. Full variable domain (rest looked up from reference TRBV2 and TRBJ2-3): EPEVTQTPSHQVTQMGQEVILRCVPISNHLYFYWYRQILGQKVEFLVSFYNNEISEKSEIFDDQFSVERPDGSNFTLKIRSTKLEDSAMYFCASSGLAGGPDTQYFGPGTRLTVL.

The chain links TRBV29-1 to TRBJ1-3; TRBD1 might be the D (5 bases). The CDR3 has 16 amino acids. Trimming pared 7 bases from V and 0 bases from J, leaving 19 bases between. Germline CDR1 SQVTM, CDR2 ANQGSEA. For the CDR3, the DNA is TGCAGCGCAACAACTACAGGTCCCAGCTCTGGAAACACCATATATTTT. It encodes CSATTTGPSSGNTIYF.

V and J are TRBV7-9 and TRBJ1-2, with D hard to call. Deletions cut 1 base from V and 5 bases from J, with 11 bases between. Germline loops: CDR1 SEHNR, CDR2 FQNEAQ (reference sequence). The CDR3 covers 14 residues. This CDR3 is CASSLGSSLYGYTF. Written as DNA, the CDR3 is TGTGCCAGCAGCTTAGGCAGCTCCCTTTATGGCTACACCTTC.